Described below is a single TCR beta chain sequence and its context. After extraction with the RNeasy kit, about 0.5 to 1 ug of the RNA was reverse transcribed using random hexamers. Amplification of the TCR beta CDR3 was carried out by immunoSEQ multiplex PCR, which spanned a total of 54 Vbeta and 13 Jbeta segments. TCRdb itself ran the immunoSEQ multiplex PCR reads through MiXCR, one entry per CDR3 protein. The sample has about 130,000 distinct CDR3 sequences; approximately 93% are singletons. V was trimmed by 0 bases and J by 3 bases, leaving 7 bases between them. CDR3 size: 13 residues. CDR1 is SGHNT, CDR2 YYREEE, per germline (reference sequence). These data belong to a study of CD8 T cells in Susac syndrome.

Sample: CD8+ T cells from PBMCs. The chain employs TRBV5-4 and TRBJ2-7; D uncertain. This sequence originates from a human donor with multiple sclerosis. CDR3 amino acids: CASSLAPDYEQYF. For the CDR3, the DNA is TGTGCCAGCAGCTTGGCGCCGGACTACGAGCAGTACTTC.